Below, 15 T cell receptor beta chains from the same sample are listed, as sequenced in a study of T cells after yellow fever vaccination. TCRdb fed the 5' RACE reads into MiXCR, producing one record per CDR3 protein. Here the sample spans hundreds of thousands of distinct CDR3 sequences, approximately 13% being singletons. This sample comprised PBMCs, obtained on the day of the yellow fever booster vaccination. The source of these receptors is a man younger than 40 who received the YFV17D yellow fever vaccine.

CDR3 coding DNA: TGTGCCAGCAGCCCCTCGGGACATTTCTCCTACGAGCAGTACTTC. Its translation is CASSPSGHFSYEQYF. The chain links TRBV7-8 to TRBJ2-7; tentatively, D is TRBD1 (6 bases). Germline V lookup: CDR1 SGHVS, CDR2 FQNEAQ. This CDR3 contains 15 residues. Trimming took 5 bases from V and 0 from J, leaving 14 bases between them.

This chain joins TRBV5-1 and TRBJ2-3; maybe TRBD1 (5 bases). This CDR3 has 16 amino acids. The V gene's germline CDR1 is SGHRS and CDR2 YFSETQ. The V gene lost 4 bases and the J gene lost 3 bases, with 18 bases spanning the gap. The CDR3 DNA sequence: TGCGCCAGCAGCCATCCGGACACATCTAGAACAGATACGCAGTATTTT. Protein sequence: CASSHPDTSRTDTQYF.

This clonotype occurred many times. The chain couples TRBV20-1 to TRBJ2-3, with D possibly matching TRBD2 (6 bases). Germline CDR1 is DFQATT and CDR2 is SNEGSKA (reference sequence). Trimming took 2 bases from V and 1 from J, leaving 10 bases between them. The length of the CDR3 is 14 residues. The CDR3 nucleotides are TGCAGTGCTAGACATAGCGGTCGCACAGATACGCAGTATTTT. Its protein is CSARHSGRTDTQYF.

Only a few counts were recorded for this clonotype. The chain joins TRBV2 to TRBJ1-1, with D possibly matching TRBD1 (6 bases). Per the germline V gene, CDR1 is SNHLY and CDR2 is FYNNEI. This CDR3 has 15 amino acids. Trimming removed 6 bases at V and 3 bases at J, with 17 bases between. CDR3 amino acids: CASSLNRVGDTEAFF. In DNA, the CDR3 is TGTGCCAGCAGCCTTAACAGGGTGGGAGACACTGAAGCTTTCTTT.

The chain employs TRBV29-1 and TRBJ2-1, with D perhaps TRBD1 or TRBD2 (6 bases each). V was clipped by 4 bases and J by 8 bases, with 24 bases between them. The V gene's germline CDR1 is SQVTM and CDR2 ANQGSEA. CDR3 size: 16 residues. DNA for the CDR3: TGCAGCGTTGGTAGCGGTGGGAAGGGGGTTTGGGATGAGCAGTTCTTC. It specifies CSVGSGGKGVWDEQFF.

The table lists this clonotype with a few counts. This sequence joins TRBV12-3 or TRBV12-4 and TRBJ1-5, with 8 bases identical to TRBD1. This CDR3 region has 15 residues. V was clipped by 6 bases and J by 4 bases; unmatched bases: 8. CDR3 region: CASSRVGQGNQPQHF. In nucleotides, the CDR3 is TGTGCCAGCAGCCGTGTAGGACAGGGTAATCAGCCCCAGCATTTT.

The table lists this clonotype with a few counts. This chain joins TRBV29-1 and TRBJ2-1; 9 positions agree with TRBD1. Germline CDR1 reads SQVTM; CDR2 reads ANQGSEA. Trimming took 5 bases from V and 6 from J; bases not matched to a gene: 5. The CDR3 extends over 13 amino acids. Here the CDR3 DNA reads TGCAGCGTTACGGGACAGGGCCCCAATGAGCAGTTCTTC. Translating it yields CSVTGQGPNEQFF.

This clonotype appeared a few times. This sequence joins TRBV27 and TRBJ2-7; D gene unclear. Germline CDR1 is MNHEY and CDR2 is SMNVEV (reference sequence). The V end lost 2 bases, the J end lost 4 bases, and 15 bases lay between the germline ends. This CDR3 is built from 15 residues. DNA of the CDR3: TGTGCCAGCAGTTTAAAACCCGCTCTCAGTTACGAGCAGTACTTC. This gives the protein CASSLKPALSYEQYF.

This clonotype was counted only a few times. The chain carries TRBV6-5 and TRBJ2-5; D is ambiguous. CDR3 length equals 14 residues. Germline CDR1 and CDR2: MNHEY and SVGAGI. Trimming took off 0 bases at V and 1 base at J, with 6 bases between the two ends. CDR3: CASSYSTSQETQYF. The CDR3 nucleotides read TGTGCCAGCAGTTACTCTACCAGCCAAGAGACCCAGTACTTC.

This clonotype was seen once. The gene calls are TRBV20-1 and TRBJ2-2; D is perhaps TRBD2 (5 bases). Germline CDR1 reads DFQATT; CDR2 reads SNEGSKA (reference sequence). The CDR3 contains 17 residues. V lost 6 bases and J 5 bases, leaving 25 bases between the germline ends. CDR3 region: CSAISSDSSRWTGELFF. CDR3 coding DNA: TGCAGTGCCATCTCTTCGGACTCCTCCCGGTGGACCGGGGAGCTGTTTTTT.

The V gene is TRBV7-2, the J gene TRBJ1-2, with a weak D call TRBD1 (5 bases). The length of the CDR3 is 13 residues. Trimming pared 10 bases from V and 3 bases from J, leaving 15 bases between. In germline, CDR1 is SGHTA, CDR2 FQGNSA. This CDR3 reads CATSGRRDYGYTF. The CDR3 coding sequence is TGTGCCACCTCGGGACGTAGGGACTATGGCTACACCTTC.

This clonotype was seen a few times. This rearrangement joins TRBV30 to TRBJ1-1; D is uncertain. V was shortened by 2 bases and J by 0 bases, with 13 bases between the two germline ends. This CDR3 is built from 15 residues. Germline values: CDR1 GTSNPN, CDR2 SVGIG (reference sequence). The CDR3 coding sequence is TGTGCCTGGAGTAAGGGCCAGCTAGTGAACACTGAAGCTTTCTTT. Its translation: CAWSKGQLVNTEAFF.

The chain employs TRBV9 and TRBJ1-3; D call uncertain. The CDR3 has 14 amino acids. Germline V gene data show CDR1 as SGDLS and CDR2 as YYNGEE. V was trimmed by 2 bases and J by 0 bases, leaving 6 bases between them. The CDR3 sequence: CASSVGYSGNTIYF. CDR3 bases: TGTGCCAGCAGCGTTGGATACTCTGGAAACACCATATATTTT.

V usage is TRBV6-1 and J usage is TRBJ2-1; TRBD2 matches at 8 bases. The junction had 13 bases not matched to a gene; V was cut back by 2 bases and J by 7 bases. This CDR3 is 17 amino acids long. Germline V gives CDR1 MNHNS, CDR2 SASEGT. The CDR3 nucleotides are TGTGCCAGCAGTGAAACAAGCTTCGGACTAGCAGGAAATGAGCAGTTCTTC. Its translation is CASSETSFGLAGNEQFF.

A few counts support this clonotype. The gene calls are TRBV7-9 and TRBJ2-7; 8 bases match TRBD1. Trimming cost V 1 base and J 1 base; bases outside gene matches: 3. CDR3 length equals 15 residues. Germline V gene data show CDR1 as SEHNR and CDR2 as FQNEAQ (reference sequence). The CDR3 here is CASSLGDRMSYEQYF. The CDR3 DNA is TGTGCCAGCAGCTTAGGGGACAGGATGTCCTACGAGCAGTACTTC.